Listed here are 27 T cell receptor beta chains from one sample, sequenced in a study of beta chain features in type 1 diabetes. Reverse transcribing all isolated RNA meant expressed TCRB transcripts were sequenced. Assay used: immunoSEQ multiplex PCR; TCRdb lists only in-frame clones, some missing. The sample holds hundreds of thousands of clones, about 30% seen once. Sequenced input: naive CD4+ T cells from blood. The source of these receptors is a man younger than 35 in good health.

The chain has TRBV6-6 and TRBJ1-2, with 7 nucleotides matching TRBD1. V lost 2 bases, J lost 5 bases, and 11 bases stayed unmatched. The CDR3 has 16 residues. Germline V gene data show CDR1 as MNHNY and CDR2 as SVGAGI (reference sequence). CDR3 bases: TGTGCCAGCAGTTACCCTTCGGACAGGTCCCTATATGGCTACACCTTC. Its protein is CASSYPSDRSLYGYTF.

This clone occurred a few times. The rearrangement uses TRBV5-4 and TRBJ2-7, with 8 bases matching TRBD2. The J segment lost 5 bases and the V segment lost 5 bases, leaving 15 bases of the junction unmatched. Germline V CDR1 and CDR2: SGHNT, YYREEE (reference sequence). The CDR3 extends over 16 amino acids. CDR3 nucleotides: TGTGCCAGCAGATCCCACCCCAGCGGGGGCTTGGACGAGCAGTACTTC. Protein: CASRSHPSGGLDEQYF.

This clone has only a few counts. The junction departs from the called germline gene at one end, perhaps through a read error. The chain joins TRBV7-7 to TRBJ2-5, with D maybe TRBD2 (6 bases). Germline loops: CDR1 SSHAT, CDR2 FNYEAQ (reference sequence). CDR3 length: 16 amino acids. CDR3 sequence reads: CASSSRSGSGQETQYF. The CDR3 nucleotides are TGTGCTAGCAGCTCCAGGTCGGGTAGCGGCCAAGAGACCCAGTACTTC.

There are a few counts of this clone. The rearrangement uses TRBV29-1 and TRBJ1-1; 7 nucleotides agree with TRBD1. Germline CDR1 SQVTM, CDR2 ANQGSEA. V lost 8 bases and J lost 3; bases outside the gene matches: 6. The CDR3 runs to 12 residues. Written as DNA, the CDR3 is TGCAGCTCAAGACAGGGAGACACTGAAGCTTTCTTT. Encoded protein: CSSRQGDTEAFF.

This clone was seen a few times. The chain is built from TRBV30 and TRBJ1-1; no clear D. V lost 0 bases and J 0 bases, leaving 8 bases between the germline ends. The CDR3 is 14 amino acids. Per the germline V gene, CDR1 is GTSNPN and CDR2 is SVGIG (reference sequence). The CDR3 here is CAWSVGLLNTEAFF. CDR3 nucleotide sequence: TGTGCCTGGAGTGTAGGGCTCCTGAACACTGAAGCTTTCTTT. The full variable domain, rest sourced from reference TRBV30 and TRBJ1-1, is SQTIHQWPATLVQPVGSPLSLECTVEGTSNPNLYWYRQAAGRGLQLLFYSVGIGQISSEVPQNLSASRPQDRQFILSSKKLLLSDSGFYLCAWSVGLLNTEAFFGQGTRLTVV.

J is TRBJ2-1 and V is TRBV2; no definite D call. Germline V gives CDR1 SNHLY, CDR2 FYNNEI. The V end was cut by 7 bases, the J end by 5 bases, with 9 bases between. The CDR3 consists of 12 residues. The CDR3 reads CASTQDHNEQFF. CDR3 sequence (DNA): TGTGCCAGCACCCAGGACCACAATGAGCAGTTCTTC.

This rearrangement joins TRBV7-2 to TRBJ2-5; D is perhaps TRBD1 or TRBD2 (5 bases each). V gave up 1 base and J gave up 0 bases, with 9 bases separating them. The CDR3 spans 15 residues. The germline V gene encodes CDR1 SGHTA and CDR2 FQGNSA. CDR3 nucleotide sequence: TGTGCCAGCAGCTTAGTTGGGACCCACCAAGAGACCCAGTACTTC. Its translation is CASSLVGTHQETQYF.

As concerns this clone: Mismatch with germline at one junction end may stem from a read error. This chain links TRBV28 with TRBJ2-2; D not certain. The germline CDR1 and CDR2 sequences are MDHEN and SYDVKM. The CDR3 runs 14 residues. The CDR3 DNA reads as TGTGCCAGTAGTTTGACGGGGAACACCGGGGAGCTGTTTTTT. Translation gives CASSLTGNTGELFF.

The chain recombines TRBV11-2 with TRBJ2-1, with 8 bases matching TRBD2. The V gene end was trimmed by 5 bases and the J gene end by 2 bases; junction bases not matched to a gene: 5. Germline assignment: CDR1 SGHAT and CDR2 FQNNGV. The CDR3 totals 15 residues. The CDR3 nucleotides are TGTGCCAGCAGCCCCCCGGGACTAGCCTACAATGAGCAGTTCTTC. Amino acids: CASSPPGLAYNEQFF.

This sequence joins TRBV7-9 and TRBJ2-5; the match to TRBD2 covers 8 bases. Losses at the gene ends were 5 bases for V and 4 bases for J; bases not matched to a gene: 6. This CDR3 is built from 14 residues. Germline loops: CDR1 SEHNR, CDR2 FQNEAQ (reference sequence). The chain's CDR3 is CASSQGLVGETQYF. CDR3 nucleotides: TGTGCCAGCAGCCAGGGACTAGTAGGAGAGACCCAGTACTTC. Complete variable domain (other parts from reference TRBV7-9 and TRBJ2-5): DTGVSQNPRHKITKRGQNVTFRCDPISEHNRLYWYRQTLGQGPEFLTYFQNEAQLEKSRLLSDRFSAERPKGSFSTLEIQRTEQGDSAMYLCASSQGLVGETQYFGPGTRLLVL.

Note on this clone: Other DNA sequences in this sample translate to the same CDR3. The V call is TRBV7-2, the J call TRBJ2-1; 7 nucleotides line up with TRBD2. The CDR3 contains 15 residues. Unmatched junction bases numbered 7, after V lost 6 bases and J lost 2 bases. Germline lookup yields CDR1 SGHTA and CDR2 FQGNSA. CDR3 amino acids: CASRPREIPYNEQFF. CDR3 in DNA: TGTGCCAGCAGGCCGCGGGAGATCCCCTACAATGAGCAGTTCTTC.

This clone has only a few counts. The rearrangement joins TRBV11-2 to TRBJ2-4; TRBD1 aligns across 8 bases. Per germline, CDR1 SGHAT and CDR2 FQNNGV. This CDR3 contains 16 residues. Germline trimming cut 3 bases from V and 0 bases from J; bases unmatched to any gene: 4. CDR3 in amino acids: CASSFRGPLAKNIQYF. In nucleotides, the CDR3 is TGTGCCAGCAGCTTCAGGGGGCCCCTAGCCAAAAACATTCAGTACTTC.

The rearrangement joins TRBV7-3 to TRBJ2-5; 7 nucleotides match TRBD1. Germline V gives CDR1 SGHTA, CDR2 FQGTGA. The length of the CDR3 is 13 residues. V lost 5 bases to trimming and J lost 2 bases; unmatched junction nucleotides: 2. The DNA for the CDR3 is TGTGCCAGCAGCCCGGGACAGCAAGAGACCCAGTACTTC. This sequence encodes CASSPGQQETQYF.

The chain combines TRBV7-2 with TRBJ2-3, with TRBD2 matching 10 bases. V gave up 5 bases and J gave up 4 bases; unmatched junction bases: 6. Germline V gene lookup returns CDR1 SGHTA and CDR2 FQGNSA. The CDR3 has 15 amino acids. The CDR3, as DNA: TGTGCCAGCAGCCCGACAGGGACTAGCGCAGATACGCAGTATTTT. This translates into CASSPTGTSADTQYF.

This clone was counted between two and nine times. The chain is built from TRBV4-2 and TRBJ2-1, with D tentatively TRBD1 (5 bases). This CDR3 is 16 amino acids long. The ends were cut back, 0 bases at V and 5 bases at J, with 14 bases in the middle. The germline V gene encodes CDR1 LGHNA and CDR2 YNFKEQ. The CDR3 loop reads CASSQDRVGAHNEQFF. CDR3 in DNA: TGTGCCAGCAGCCAAGACAGGGTAGGGGCTCACAATGAGCAGTTCTTC.

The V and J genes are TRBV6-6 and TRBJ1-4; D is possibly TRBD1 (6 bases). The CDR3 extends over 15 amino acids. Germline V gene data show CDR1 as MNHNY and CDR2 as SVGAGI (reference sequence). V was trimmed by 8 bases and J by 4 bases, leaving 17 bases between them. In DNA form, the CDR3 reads TGTGCCAGCGGTATAAGGGGGGCTGGTAATGAAAAACTGTTTTTT. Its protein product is CASGIRGAGNEKLFF.

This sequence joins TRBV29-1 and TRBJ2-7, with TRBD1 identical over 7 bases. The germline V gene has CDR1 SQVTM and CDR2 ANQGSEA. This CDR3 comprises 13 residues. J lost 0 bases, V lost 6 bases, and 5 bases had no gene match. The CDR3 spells CSVRQGPSYEQYF. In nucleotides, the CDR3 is TGCAGCGTCCGACAGGGTCCCTCCTACGAGCAGTACTTC.

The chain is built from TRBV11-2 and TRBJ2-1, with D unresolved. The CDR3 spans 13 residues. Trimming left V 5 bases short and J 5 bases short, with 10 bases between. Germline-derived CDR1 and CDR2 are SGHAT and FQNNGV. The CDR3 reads CASSTTSNNEQFF. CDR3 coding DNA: TGTGCCAGCAGCACAACCTCGAACAATGAGCAGTTCTTC.

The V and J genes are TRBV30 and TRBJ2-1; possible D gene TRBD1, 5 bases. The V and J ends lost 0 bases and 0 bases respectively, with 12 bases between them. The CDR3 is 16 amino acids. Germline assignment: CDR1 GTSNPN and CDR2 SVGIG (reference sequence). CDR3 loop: CAWSVRQKSSYNEQFF. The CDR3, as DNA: TGTGCCTGGAGTGTACGACAGAAAAGCTCCTACAATGAGCAGTTCTTC.

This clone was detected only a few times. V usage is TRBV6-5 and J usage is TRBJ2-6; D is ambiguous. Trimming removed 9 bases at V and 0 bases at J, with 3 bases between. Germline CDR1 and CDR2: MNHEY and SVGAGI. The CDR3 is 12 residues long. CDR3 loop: CASTSGANVLTF. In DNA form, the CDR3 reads TGTGCCAGTACCTCTGGGGCCAACGTCCTGACTTTC.

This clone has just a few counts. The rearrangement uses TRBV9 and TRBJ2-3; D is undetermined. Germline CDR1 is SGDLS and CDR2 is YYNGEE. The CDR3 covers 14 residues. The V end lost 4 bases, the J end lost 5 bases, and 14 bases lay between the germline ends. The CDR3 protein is CASSTPPMGDTQYF. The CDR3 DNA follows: TGTGCCAGCAGCACCCCCCCCATGGGAGATACGCAGTATTTT.

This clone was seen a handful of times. This CDR3 is CASSSQGQGRGGYTF. CDR3 coding DNA: TGTGCCAGCAGCTCACAGGGACAGGGCAGAGGAGGCTACACCTTC. The V gene is TRBV5-5, the J gene TRBJ1-2; the match to TRBD1 covers 9 bases. CDR3 length equals 15 residues. After removal of 3 bases from V and 8 bases from J, the junction contained 11 bases not matched to a gene. Germline CDR1 SGHKS, CDR2 YYEKEE (reference sequence).

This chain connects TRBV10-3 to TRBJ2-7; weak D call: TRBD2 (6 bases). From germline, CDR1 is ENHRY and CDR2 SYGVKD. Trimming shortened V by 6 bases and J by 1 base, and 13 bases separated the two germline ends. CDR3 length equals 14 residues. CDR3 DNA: TGTGCCATCAGGCCGGGACTGACTTCCTACGAGCAGTACTTC. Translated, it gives CAIRPGLTSYEQYF.

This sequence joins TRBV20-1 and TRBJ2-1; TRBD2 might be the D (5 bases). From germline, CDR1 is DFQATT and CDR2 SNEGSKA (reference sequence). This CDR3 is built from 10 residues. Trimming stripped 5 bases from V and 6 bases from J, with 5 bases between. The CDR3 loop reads CSAEGNEQFF. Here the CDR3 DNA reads TGCAGTGCTGAGGGCAATGAGCAGTTCTTC.

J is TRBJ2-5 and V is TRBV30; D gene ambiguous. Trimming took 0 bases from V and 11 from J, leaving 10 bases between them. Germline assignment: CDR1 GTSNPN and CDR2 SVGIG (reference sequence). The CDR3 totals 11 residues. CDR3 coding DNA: TGTGCCTGGAGTGTCTGGCAGTGGCAGTACTTC. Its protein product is CAWSVWQWQYF.

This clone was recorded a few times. The CDR3 here is CASSQERIGLATDTQYF. DNA of the CDR3: TGCGCCAGCAGCCAAGAGAGGATCGGACTAGCAACAGATACGCAGTATTTT. This sequence joins TRBV4-3 and TRBJ2-3, with TRBD2 matching over 8 bases. Germline CDR1 reads LGHNA; CDR2 reads YSLEER. This CDR3 has 17 amino acids. The trim removed 0 bases at V and 3 bases at J, leaving 8 bases unmatched.

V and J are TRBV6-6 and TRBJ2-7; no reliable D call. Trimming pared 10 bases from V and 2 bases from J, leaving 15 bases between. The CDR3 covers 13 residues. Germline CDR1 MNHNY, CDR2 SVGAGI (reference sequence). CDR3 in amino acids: CATRNGPTYEQYF. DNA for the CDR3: TGTGCCACCCGAAACGGGCCAACCTACGAGCAGTACTTC.